These 15 T cell receptor beta chains were all obtained from the same sample, sequenced in a study of T cells after yellow fever vaccination. MiXCR, run by TCRdb on the 5' RACE reads, gives a single entry per CDR3 protein. The data show about 320,000 distinct CDR3 sequences, approximately 4.3% seen once. The source material was PBMCs, sampled 15 days after the yellow fever booster vaccination. These receptors were obtained from a man aged 18-30 years who received the YFV17D yellow fever vaccine.

In its sample, this clonotype was seen a few times. V gene TRBV20-1 combines with J gene TRBJ2-3, with 7 bases identical to TRBD2. Germline CDR1 reads DFQATT; CDR2 reads SNEGSKA (reference sequence). The length of the CDR3 is 15 residues. The ends lost 0 bases at V and 0 bases at J; junction bases unmatched: 3. For the CDR3, the DNA is TGCAGTGCTAGAGAGGCGGGGGAGAGCACAGATACGCAGTATTTT. Amino acid sequence: CSAREAGESTDTQYF.

This clonotype was counted many times. CDR3 coding DNA: TGCAGTGCTGCGGGACTAGCGGGGGGAGCTCAAGAGACCCAGTACTTC. Translated: CSAAGLAGGAQETQYF. V usage is TRBV20-1 and J usage is TRBJ2-5, with TRBD2 identical over 15 bases. V trimming: 5 bases; J trimming: 2 bases; junction bases outside the gene matches: 6. CDR1 is DFQATT and CDR2 is SNEGSKA in the germline V gene (reference sequence). This CDR3 has 16 residues.

This clonotype showed up many times. The chain has TRBV20-1 and TRBJ2-7; D might be TRBD2 (5 bases). V dropped 6 bases and J dropped 6 bases, with 18 bases sitting between them. The CDR3 has 13 amino acids. From germline, CDR1 is DFQATT and CDR2 SNEGSKA (reference sequence). The CDR3 bases are TGCAGTGCCGAACGCAGTGGAGGATTCGAGCAGTACGTC. Its translation is CSAERSGGFEQYV.

In its sample, this clonotype was seen many times. The chain is built from TRBV12-3 or TRBV12-4 and TRBJ2-1; D not certain. CDR3 length: 12 residues. The V and J ends lost 6 bases and 10 bases respectively, with 13 bases between them. CDR3 in amino acids: CASRLTVQEQFF. Here the CDR3 DNA reads TGTGCCAGCAGGTTGACGGTTCAAGAGCAGTTCTTC.

The table lists this clonotype with many counts. The chain combines TRBV7-9 with TRBJ1-4; 9 bases align to TRBD1. Trimming took 2 bases from V and 6 from J; bases not matched to a gene: 1. Per germline, CDR1 SEHNR and CDR2 FQNEAQ (reference sequence). The CDR3 is 14 amino acids. The CDR3 nucleotides read TGTGCCAGCAGCTTAAGGGACAGGGATGAAAAACTGTTTTTT. Translation gives CASSLRDRDEKLFF. The variable domain in full, with the rest retrieved from reference TRBV7-9 and TRBJ1-4, is DTGVSQNPRHKITKRGQNVTFRCDPISEHNRLYWYRQTLGQGPEFLTYFQNEAQLEKSRLLSDRFSAERPKGSFSTLEIQRTEQGDSAMYLCASSLRDRDEKLFFGSGTQLSVL.

V and J are TRBV12-3 or TRBV12-4 and TRBJ1-1; D is perhaps TRBD1 (5 bases). V shed 6 bases and J shed 3 bases, with 14 bases lying between them. The CDR3 totals 14 residues. CDR3 loop: CASSPGFIDTEAFF. The CDR3 DNA is TGTGCCAGCAGCCCAGGGTTCATCGACACTGAAGCTTTCTTT.

At least ten counts were recorded for this clonotype. The CDR3, as DNA: TGTGCCAGCAGCCCCAGGGGTGAGGCCTACGAGCAGTACTTC. It codes for CASSPRGEAYEQYF. V usage is TRBV7-9 and J usage is TRBJ2-7; a possible D gene is TRBD1 (6 bases). V lost 5 bases, J lost 2 bases, and 13 bases lay in between. CDR3 length equals 14 residues. The germline gives CDR1 SEHNR, CDR2 FQNEAQ (reference sequence).

This clonotype was observed a few times. The CDR3 DNA is TGCGCCAGCAGCTTGGCATCGGCCCCGGGACAAGATACGCAGTATTTT. Amino acids: CASSLASAPGQDTQYF. This chain links TRBV5-1 with TRBJ2-3, with TRBD1 as a possible D gene (6 bases). This CDR3 comprises 16 residues. V was trimmed by 0 bases and J by 5 bases, leaving 16 bases between them. The germline V gene has CDR1 SGHRS and CDR2 YFSETQ.

Ten or more counts support this clonotype. This chain uses TRBV28 with TRBJ2-5, with D hard to call. Between the trimmed V and J ends, which lost 2 bases and 6 bases, there was a span of 10 bases. CDR3 length: 13 amino acids. Germline V gene data show CDR1 as MDHEN and CDR2 as SYDVKM. CDR3 residues: CASSLDPTQTQYF. CDR3 in DNA: TGTGCCAGCAGTTTAGACCCTACGCAGACCCAGTACTTC.

The chain links TRBV9 to TRBJ2-3, with D unclear. The CDR3 totals 13 residues. In germline, CDR1 is SGDLS, CDR2 YYNGEE. The V and J ends lost 3 bases and 6 bases respectively, with 11 bases between them. In DNA form, the CDR3 reads TGTGCCAGCAGCGAAATCACGGGCGATACGCAGTATTTT. Its translation: CASSEITGDTQYF.

This clonotype was detected ten times or more. V usage is TRBV10-3 and J usage is TRBJ1-1; D uncertain. Deletions cut 4 bases from V and 1 base from J, with 10 bases between. Germline V gene sequence: CDR1 ENHRY, CDR2 SYGVKD. CDR3 length: 14 residues. The CDR3 spells CAISGTERNTEAFF. The CDR3 bases are TGTGCCATCAGTGGGACGGAGAGGAACACTGAAGCTTTCTTT.

The chain joins TRBV10-3 to TRBJ1-2; no clear D gene. With 0 bases removed from V and 5 bases from J, the gap between germline ends came to 13 bases. The CDR3 has 15 amino acids. The germline V gene has CDR1 ENHRY and CDR2 SYGVKD. The CDR3 DNA reads TGTGCCATCAGTGAGTCATTGGTCCGACATTATGGCTACACCTTC. Protein: CAISESLVRHYGYTF.

This clonotype showed up many times. V is TRBV12-3 or TRBV12-4 and J is TRBJ1-2, with D possibly TRBD1 on 5 matching bases. Trimming removed 4 bases at V and 6 bases at J, with 12 bases between. The CDR3 has 13 amino acids. CDR3 protein: CASSWRDSHGYTF. The CDR3 DNA follows: TGTGCCAGCAGTTGGAGGGACTCGCATGGCTACACCTTC.

This clonotype turned up a few times. CDR3 region: CSASLAGVGGYTF. The CDR3 coding sequence is TGCAGTGCTAGTTTGGCAGGGGTTGGTGGCTACACCTTC. The V and J genes are TRBV20-1 and TRBJ1-2, with D maybe TRBD1 (6 bases). CDR3 length: 13 residues. CDR1 DFQATT and CDR2 SNEGSKA come from the germline V gene (reference sequence). Trimming took off 3 bases at V and 7 bases at J, with 15 bases between the two ends.

CDR3 amino acids: CASSPGFSSYEQYF. In nucleotides, the CDR3 is TGTGCCAGCAGCCCTGGCTTTAGCTCCTACGAGCAGTACTTC. The chain has TRBV11-2 and TRBJ2-7; D call uncertain. Germline CDR1 reads SGHAT; CDR2 reads FQNNGV. The CDR3 contains 14 residues. The germline V and J ends were trimmed by 5 bases and 0 bases, with 11 bases remaining between them.